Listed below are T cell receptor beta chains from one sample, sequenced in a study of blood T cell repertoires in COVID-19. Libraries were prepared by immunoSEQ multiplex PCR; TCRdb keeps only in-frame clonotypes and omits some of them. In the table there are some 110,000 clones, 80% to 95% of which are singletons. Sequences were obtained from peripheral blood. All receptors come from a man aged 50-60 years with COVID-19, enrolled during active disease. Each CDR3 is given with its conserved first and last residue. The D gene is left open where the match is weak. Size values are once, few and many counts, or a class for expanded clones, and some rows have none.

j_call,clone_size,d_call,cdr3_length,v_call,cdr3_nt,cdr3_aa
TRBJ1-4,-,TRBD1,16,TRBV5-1,TGCGCCAGCAGCTTGGGGACAGGCCGAAGCAATGAAAAACTGTTTTTT,CASSLGTGRSNEKLFF
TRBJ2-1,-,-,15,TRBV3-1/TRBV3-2,TGTGCCAGCAGCCAACTTGGTAGCTCCTACAATGAGCAGTTCTTC,CASSQLGSSYNEQFF
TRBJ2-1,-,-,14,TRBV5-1,TGCGCCAGCAGCCGAACTAGCCCGGACAATGAGCAGTTCTTC,CASSRTSPDNEQFF
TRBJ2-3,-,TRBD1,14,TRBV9,TGTGCCAGCAGCTCGACAGGGGAGACGGATACGCAGTATTTT,CASSSTGETDTQYF
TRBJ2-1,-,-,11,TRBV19,TGTGCCAGTAGTTATGTGAATGAGCAGTTCTTC,CASSYVNEQFF
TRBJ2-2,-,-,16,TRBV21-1,TGTGCCCCCAGGAGATCTAGCGGGAGAGAATCCGGGGAGCTGTTTTTT,CAPRRSSGRESGELFF
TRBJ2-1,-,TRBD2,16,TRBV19,TGTGCCAGTAGTTTCGTCGGACTAGCCAACAACAATGAGCAGTTCTTC,CASSFVGLANNNEQFF
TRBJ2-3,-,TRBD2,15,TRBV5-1,TGCGCCAGCAGCCCCCAAGCGGGAGGGTCAGATACGCAGTATTTT,CASSPQAGGSDTQYF
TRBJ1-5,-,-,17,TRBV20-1,TGCAGTGCTAGTCGGCCCATGAGGGGGGGTTTGAATCAGCCCCAGCATTTT,CSASRPMRGGLNQPQHF
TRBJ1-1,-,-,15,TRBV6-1,TGTGCCAGCAGTGAGTTGGCTCGCCTGAACACTGAAGCTTTCTTT,CASSELARLNTEAFF
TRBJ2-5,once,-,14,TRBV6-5,TGTGCCAGCAAACCTTATGCAGGGCAAGAGACCCAGTACTTC,CASKPYAGQETQYF
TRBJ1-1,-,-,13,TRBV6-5,TGTGCCAGCAGTTACGCGGTGAACACTGAAGCTTTCTTT,CASSYAVNTEAFF
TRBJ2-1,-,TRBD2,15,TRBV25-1,TGTGCCAGCAGTGGGGCGGCGGGAGGGGTCAGTGAGCAGTTCTTC,CASSGAAGGVSEQFF
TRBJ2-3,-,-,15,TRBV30,TGTGCCTGGGCTAGGGAGAGTCTGAGCACAGATACGCAGTATTTT,CAWARESLSTDTQYF
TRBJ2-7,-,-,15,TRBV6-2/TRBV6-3,TGTGCCAGCAGTTATGACTTCCGAAGGTCCTACGAGCAGTACTTC,CASSYDFRRSYEQYF
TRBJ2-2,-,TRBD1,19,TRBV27,TGTGCCAGCAGTTTGACGTTGGACCAAATGGACAGGGGGGGCCGGGAGCTGTTTTTT,CASSLTLDQMDRGGRELFF
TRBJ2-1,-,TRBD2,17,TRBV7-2,TGTGCCAGCAGCTTAGGATGGGCGGGAGGGAATTACAATGAGCAGTTCTTC,CASSLGWAGGNYNEQFF
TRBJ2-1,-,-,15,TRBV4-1,TGCGCCAGCAGCCAATGGGGCCAGTCCTACAATGAGCAGTTCTTC,CASSQWGQSYNEQFF
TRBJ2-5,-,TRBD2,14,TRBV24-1,TGTGCCACCAGCCCGACTAGCGGGAAAGAGACCCAGTACTTC,CATSPTSGKETQYF
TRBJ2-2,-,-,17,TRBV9,TGTGCCAGCAGCCGCGCCCCGGACAGCGCGAACACCGGGGAGCTGTTTTTT,CASSRAPDSANTGELFF
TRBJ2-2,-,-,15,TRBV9,TGTGCCAGCAGCGTAGTTCAGCGCGGCACCGGGGAGCTGTTTTTT,CASSVVQRGTGELFF
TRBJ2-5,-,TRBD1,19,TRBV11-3,TGTGCCAGCAGCTTAGGGGGACAGCCTAGGACCCCGATCCAAGAGACCCAGTACTTC,CASSLGGQPRTPIQETQYF
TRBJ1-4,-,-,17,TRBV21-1,TGTGCCAGCAGCCCTAGACAGGGGAATGCAACTAATGAAAAACTGTTTTTT,CASSPRQGNATNEKLFF
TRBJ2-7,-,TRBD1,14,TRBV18,TGTGCCAGCTCACGGGACAGGGGGTCCTACGAGCAGTACTTC,CASSRDRGSYEQYF
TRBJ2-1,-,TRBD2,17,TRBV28,TGTGCCAGCAGTCGGGGACTAGCGGGAGGGCCCAGGGCTGAGCAGTTCTTC,CASSRGLAGGPRAEQFF
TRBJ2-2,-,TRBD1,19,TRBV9,TGTGCCAGCAGCCTGCATTCCGGGGACAGGGTGCGTACCACCGGGGAGCTGTTTTTT,CASSLHSGDRVRTTGELFF
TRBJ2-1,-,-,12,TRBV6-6,TGTGCCAGCAGCCCCCCCAAAAATGAGCAGTTCTTC,CASSPPKNEQFF
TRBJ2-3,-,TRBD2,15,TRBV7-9,TGTGCCAGCAGCTTGACTAGCGGGAAGACAGATACGCAGTATTTT,CASSLTSGKTDTQYF
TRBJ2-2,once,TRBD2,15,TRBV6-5,TGTGCCAGTAAATTAGCGGGAGAAGCCACCGGGGAGCTGTTTTTT,CASKLAGEATGELFF
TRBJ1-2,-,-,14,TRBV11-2,TGTGCCAGCAGCCCCAGCGGGGGTTTGGGCGGCTACACCTTC,CASSPSGGLGGYTF
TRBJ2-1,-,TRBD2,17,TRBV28,TGTGCCAGCAGCCCCCCGACTAGCGGGAGGATCTACAATGAGCAGTTCTTC,CASSPPTSGRIYNEQFF
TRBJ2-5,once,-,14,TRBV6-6,TGTGCCAGCAGCCCCCTTAGTTCCGGAGAGACCCAGTACTTC,CASSPLSSGETQYF
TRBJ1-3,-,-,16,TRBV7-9,TGTGCCAGCAGCTTAGGAGCAGGTTCCTCTGGAAACACCATATATTTT,CASSLGAGSSGNTIYF
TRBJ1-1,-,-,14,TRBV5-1,TGCGCCAGCAACCCGGGAACCGGGAACACTGAAGCTTTCTTT,CASNPGTGNTEAFF
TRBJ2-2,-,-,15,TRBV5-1,TGCGCCAGCGGCCGGGACACGAGGAACACCGGGGAGCTGTTTTTT,CASGRDTRNTGELFF
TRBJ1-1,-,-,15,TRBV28,TGTGCCAGCAGTACCCCGGGGGGGGTGAACACTGAAGCTTTCTTT,CASSTPGGVNTEAFF
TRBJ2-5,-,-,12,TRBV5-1,TGCGCCAGCAGCTCCGGCCAAGAGACCCAGTACTTC,CASSSGQETQYF
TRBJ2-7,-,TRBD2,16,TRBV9,TGTGCCAGCAGCGTAGGTGCTAGCGGGAGTTACCACGAGCAGTACTTC,CASSVGASGSYHEQYF
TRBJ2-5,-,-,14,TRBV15,TGTGCCACCAGTCTCCCGGGAACCGGGGAGACCCAGTACTTC,CATSLPGTGETQYF
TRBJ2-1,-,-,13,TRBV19,TGTGCCAGTAGTATAGTCCTATACAATGAGCAGTTCTTC,CASSIVLYNEQFF
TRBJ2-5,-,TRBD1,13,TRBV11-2,TGTGCCAGCAGGGTACAGGGGGAAGAGACCCAGTACTTC,CASRVQGEETQYF
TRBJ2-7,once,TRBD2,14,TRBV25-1,TGTGCCAGCAGTCCTAGACTAGCGGCTTACGAGCAGTACTTC,CASSPRLAAYEQYF